Included here is one TCR beta chain sequence, with context. Its specificity is not known. Healthy donors of bone marrow made up the group. The source of the sample is a study of cytomegalovirus exposure and HLA in healthy donors. It was with 60 Vbeta and 13 Jbeta primers that the PCR ran. Profiled with immunoSEQ multiplex PCR; TCRdb holds only in-frame clones, not every one. The profile shows approximately 170,000 clones, over 80% of them singletons. The CDR3 runs 14 residues. Trimming removed 4 bases at V and 3 bases at J, with 13 bases between. Germline CDR1 reads SGDLS; CDR2 reads YYNGEE. Study-wide findings and caveats: There were 164 TCR beta chains listed as cytomegalovirus-associated.

The chain has TRBV9 and TRBJ1-1; D remains ambiguous. Input material: PBMCs. This receptor was identified in a boy aged 2-15 years in good health and CMV-seronegative. The CDR3 loop reads CASSSHDTDTEAFF. CDR3 nucleotide sequence: TGTGCCAGCAGCTCCCACGACACGGACACTGAAGCTTTCTTT.